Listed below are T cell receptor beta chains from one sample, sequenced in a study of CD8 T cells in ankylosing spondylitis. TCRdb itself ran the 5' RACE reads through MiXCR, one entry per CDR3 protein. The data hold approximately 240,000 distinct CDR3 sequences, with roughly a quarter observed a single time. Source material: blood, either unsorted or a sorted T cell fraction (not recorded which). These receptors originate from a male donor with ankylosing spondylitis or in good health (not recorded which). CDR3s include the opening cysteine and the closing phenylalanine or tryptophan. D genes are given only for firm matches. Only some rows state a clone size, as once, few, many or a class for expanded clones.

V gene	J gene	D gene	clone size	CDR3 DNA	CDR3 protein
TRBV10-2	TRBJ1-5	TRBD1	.	TGCGCCAGCAGTGGCGGGACAGATAGCAATCAGCCCCAGCATTTT	CASSGGTDSNQPQHF
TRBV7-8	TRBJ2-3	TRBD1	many	TGTGCCAGCAGCACATCCGGGACAGGGGCAGGGGATACGCAGTATTTT	CASSTSGTGAGDTQYF
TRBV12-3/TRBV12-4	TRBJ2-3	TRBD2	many	TGTGCCACCGGAGCGGGGGGTCTAAGCACAGATACGCAGTATTTT	CATGAGGLSTDTQYF
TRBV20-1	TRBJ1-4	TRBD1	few	TGCAGTGCACCCGGACAGGATGAAAAACTGTTTTTT	CSAPGQDEKLFF
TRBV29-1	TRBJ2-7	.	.	TGCAGCGTTCTAACGTCCTACGAGCAGTACTTC	CSVLTSYEQYF
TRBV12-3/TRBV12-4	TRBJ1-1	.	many	TGTGCCAGCAGTTCTCTAGTCGGGATCGGAAGAGCTTTCTTT	CASSSLVGIGRAFF
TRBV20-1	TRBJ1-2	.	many	TGCAGTGCTAGAAGCTTGCCGGGACATGAGGCAGCCGGCTACACCTTC	CSARSLPGHEAAGYTF
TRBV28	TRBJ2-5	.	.	TGTGCCACCGCAGGGGGACTAAAAGAGACCCAGTACTTC	CATAGGLKETQYF
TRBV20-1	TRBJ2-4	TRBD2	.	TGCAGTGCGAGTGGGGGACTAGCGGGGGCCTTAGCCAAAAACATTCAGTACTTC	CSASGGLAGALAKNIQYF
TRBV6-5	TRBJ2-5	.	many	TGTGCCAGCAGTTATAAAGACAGACAAGAGACCCAGTACTTC	CASSYKDRQETQYF
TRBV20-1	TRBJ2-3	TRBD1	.	TGCAGTGCTAGAGATCCCCGGGACAGGCACACAGATACGCAGTATTTT	CSARDPRDRHTDTQYF
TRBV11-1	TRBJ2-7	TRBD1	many	TGTGCCAGCAGACTAACAGGGGCCTACGAGCAGTACTTC	CASRLTGAYEQYF
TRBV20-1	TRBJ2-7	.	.	TGCAGTGCTGAACCGGGACAAGGGACCTACGAGCAGTACTTC	CSAEPGQGTYEQYF
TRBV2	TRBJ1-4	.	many	TGTGCCAGCAGTGCGCAGGGTGGGGTGGAACTGTTTTTT	CASSAQGGVELFF
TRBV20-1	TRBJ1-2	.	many	TGCAGTGCCCAGACGTGGGACATTAACTATGGCTACACCTTC	CSAQTWDINYGYTF
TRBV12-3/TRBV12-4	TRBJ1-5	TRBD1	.	TGTGCCAGCAGTACAGGGACAGCAAATCAGCCCCAGCATTTT	CASSTGTANQPQHF
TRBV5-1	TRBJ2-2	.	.	TGCGCCAGCAGCTTGGCCTCACTACGGGCGGACACCGGGGAGCTGTTTTTT	CASSLASLRADTGELFF
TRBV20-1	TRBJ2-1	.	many	TGCAGTGCTAGAGGACTGCAACTCTCCTACAATGAGCAGTTCTTC	CSARGLQLSYNEQFF
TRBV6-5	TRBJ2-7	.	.	TGTGCCAGCAGTTACTCTAGGGCCTACGAGCAGTACTTC	CASSYSRAYEQYF
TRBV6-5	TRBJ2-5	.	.	TGTGCCAGCAGTTACTCGTTTCGAGAGACCCAGTACTTC	CASSYSFRETQYF
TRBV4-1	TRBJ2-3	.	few	TGCGCCAGCAGCCAGGCTCTGGGGCGATGGGCAGATACGCAGTATTTT	CASSQALGRWADTQYF
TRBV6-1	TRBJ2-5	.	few	TGTGCCAGCAGTGTTGCGACCCAGTACTTC	CASSVATQYF
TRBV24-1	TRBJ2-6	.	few	TGTGCCACTCAACCTACAGACTCTGGGGCCAACGTCCTGACTTTC	CATQPTDSGANVLTF
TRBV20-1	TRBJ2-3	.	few	TGCAGTGCTATACTAGGGGCAGATACGCAGTATTTT	CSAILGADTQYF
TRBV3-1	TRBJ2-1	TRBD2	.	TGTGCCAGCAGCCTCTTCCCGGGGGGACACAATGAGCAGTTCTTC	CASSLFPGGHNEQFF
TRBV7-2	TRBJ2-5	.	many	TGTGCCAGCAGCCTAGAGAGGGAAGAGACCCAGTACTTC	CASSLEREETQYF
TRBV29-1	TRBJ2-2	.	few	TGCAGCGTTGACGGGGGTAACACCGGGGAGCTGTTTTTT	CSVDGGNTGELFF
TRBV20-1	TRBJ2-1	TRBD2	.	TGCAGTGCTAGAGGGCTAGCGGCCTACAATGAGCAGTTCTTC	CSARGLAAYNEQFF
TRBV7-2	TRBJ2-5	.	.	TGTGCCAGCAGCTTATGGGTTTATGAGACCCAGTACTTC	CASSLWVYETQYF
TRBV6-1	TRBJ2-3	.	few	TGTGCCAGCAGGGGCTTACAGGGTTATACGCAGTATTTT	CASRGLQGYTQYF
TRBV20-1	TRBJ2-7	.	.	TGCAGTGCTAGAGGGCAGCCCATCGAGCAGTACTTC	CSARGQPIEQYF
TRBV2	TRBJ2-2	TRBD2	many	TGTGCCAGCAGGATAGAGACTAGCGTGGGGCTGTTTTTT	CASRIETSVGLFF